This TCR beta chain was identified in a study of T cells in Graves' hyperthyroidism and ophthalmopathy (dated 2019 in TCRdb). Concerning the study at large: Peripheral blood samples were taken at initial diagnosis, before any treatment was given. A discovery cohort of roughly 100 patients, roughly 45 with Graves' ophthalmopathy and 55 to 65 with stable Graves' hyperthyroidism, was used to find distinguishing TCR V-J signatures. An independent validation cohort of around 19 hyperthyroidism patients and about 16 patients who later progressed to ophthalmopathy tested prospective prediction of ophthalmopathy. The 100 discovery patients were randomly split 7:3 into training and test sets. In roughly six Graves' hyperthyroidism patients, the study also compared T-cell repertoires from thyroid tissue with T-cell repertoires from blood. After sampling, hyperthyroidism patients received methimazole starting at 30 mg daily, and ophthalmopathy patients received high-dose intravenous methylprednisolone. The paper describes TCR Vbeta CDR3 sequencing of 130 to 150 peripheral blood samples, made up of 43 ophthalmopathy patients, over 70 hyperthyroidism patients and 17 progressor patients.

At least ten counts were recorded for this clonotype. Its antigen is currently not known. Base qualities are not recorded, but no much larger clone differs from it by a single base. Ophthalmopathy patients had moderately to severely active disease, with a Clinical Activity Score of 3 or more, a NOSPECS grade of 4 or more, and a disease duration of less than 3 months. Patients with uncontrolled infections, other autoimmune diseases, pregnancy or lactation were excluded. Clinical symptoms, serum thyroxine and TRAb, thyroid ultrasound, and orbital computed tomography formed the basis for the diagnoses. PBMCs were isolated from more than 9 ml of fresh peripheral blood by Ficoll-Paque density gradient centrifugation. Trizol reagent was used to extract total RNA, and RNA quality was then checked on an Agilent 2100 Bioanalyzer. CDR1 and CDR2, per the germline V gene, are MNHNS and SASEGT. Spanning cysteine to phenylalanine, the CDR3 consists of 11 amino acids. Just the 33-base CDR3 DNA is kept, in frame starting at base 1. Cut back by 5 bases and 7 bases, the V and J ends lie 8 bases apart.

TCR beta CDR3 regions were amplified from RNA transcripts. The first round of RT-PCR for the TCR CDR3 was performed with the HTBI primer set and the Qiagen OneStep RT-PCR kit. A second multiplex PCR round built the libraries, followed by size selection and purification. The libraries were sequenced on an Illumina HiSeq2000 using paired-end 100 bp reads. In the authors' own workflow: SOAPnuke was used to process the raw data, throwing out any read that contained adapters or uncalled bases, had a mean Phred below 15, or lacked an exact constant-primer or identifier match. COPE v1.2.5 was used to merge the high-quality paired reads, and each unique nucleotide sequence was defined as a clonotype. Clonotypes were aligned to IMGT TRBV, TRBD and TRBJ reference segments using MiTCR v1.1. The analysis included only V-J combinations with a frequency above 0.0001, which together covered 99% to 99.2% of the repertoires. The TCS score was defined as the ratio of F50 (clonal expansion) to E x V (chaos), calculated using BLOSUM62-based TCRdist between CDR3 peptides within each V-J. Welch's t-statistics and random forest reduced 500 to 650 V-J features to 13, which were used in a naive Bayes classifier (R e1071). Starting from the raw public reads, TCRdb applied fastp trimming at Q25, assembled clones with MiXCR and retained in-frame beta chains. Each entry is one CDR3 protein sequence, shown with its most common DNA and genes. For this entry, the V and J calls and clone size follow TCRdb and not the study's own pipeline. Within this sample are about 480,000 distinct CDR3 sequences, with approximately 25% of them counted one time only. 10% to 12% of the sample lies in the top ten.

Results and caveats for the whole study, not just this receptor: Most expanded thyroid clonotypes (frequency above 0.001) were also found in blood, which suggests that blood repertoires may mirror thyroid immune responses. A model built on a 13 V-J signature distinguished ophthalmopathy from stable hyperthyroidism, reaching around 87% sensitivity and 81.08% specificity in cross-validation and 80%/75% in testing. Sample size was not statistically predetermined, and blinding of investigators to group allocation was not performed. In validation, the model predicted progression to ophthalmopathy a median of 6.5 months before onset, with roughly 71% sensitivity and 72.22% specificity.

Sequenced material: blood. Recombination connected TRBV6-1 to TRBJ2-5; the D gene identity is not certain. The receptor was isolated from a woman aged 25 to 45 with Graves' ophthalmopathy. The DNA sequence is given as TGTGCCAGCAGTATAGAGGCGACCCAGTACTTC. Its amino acids are CASSIEATQYF.